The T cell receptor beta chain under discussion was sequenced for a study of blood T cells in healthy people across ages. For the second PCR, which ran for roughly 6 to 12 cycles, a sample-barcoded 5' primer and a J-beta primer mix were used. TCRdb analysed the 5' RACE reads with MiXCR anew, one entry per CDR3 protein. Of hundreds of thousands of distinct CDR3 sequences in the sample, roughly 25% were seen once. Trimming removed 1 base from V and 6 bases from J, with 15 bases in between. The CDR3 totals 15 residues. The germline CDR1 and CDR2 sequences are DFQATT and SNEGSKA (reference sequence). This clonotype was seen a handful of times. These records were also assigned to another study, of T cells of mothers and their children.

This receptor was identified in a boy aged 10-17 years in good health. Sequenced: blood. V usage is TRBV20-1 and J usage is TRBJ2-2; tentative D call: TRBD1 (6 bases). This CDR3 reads CSARGAARGAGELFF. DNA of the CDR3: TGCAGTGCTAGAGGAGCAGCCAGGGGCGCCGGGGAGCTGTTTTTT.